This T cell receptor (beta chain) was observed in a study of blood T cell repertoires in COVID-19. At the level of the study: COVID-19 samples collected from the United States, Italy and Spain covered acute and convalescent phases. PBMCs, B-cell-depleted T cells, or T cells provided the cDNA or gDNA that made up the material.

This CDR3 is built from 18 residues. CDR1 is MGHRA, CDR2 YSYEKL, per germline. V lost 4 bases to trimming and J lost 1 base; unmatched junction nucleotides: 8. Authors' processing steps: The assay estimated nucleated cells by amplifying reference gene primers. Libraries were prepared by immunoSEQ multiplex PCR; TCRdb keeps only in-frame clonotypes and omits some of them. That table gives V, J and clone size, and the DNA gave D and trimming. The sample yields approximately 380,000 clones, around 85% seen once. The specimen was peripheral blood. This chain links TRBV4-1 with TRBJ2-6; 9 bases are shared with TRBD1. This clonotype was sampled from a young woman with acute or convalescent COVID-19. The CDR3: CASSLKQGATSGANVLTF. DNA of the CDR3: TGCGCCAGCAGCCTCAAACAGGGGGCGACTTCTGGGGCCAACGTCCTGACTTTC.